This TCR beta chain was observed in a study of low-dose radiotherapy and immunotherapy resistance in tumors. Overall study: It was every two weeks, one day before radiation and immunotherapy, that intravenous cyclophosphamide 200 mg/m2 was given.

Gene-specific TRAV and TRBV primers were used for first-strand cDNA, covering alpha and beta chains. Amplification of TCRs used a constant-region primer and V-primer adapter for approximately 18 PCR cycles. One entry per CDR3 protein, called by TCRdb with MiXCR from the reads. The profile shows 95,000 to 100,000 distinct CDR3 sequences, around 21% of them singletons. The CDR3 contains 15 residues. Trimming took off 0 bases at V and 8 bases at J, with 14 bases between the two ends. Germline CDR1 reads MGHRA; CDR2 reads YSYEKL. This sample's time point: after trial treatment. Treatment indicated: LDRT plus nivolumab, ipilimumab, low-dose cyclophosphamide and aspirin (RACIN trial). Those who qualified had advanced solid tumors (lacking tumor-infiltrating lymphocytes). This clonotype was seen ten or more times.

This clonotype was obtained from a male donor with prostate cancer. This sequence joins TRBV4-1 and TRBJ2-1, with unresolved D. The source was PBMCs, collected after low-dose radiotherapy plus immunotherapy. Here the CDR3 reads CASSQDGRPDDEQFF. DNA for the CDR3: TGCGCCAGCAGCCAAGATGGCAGGCCAGATGATGAGCAGTTCTTC.